The clone carrying this T cell receptor (beta chain) was counted at least ten times. Its antigen is not known. The CDR3 runs to 13 residues. From germline, CDR1 is SQVTM and CDR2 ANQGSEA. V was trimmed by 3 bases and J by 1 base, leaving 6 bases between them. TCRdb itself ran the 5' RACE reads through MiXCR, one entry per CDR3 protein. The table lists more than 90,000 distinct CDR3 sequences, roughly 7.9% of them singletons, with 2.7% in the top ten. This sample was taken from a study of T cells after yellow fever vaccination. Study-wide background: Preparation used SMART-Seq v4 Ultra Low Input for the low-cell-number fractions. Study-level results: Primary-vaccination clones mostly resurfaced post-booster (just under 98% CD4, more than 80% CD8).

This sequence originates from a man aged 18 to 30 who received the YFV17D yellow fever vaccine. The rearrangement uses TRBV29-1 and TRBJ2-2; D uncertain. This sample comprised CD4+ T cells sorted from PBMCs, obtained more than 40 days after the first yellow fever vaccination. This CDR3 reads CSVDFMNTGELFF. CDR3 nucleotides: TGCAGCGTTGATTTCATGAACACCGGGGAGCTGTTTTTT.